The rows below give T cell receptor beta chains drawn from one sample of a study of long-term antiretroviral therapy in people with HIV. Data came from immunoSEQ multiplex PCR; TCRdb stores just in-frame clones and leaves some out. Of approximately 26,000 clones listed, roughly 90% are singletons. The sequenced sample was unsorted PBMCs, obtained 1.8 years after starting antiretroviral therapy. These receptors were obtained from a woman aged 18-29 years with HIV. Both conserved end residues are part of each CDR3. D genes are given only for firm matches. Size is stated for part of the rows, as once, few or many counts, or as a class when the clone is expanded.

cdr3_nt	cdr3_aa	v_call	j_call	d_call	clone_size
TGTGCCAGCAGCAAATTCCCCCCGGCCGATTCGGGCAATCAGCCCCAGCATTTT	CASSKFPPADSGNQPQHF	TRBV21-1	TRBJ1-5	-	-
TGTGCCAGCAGCTTAGGACCGGGACAGGGTAATTCACCCCTCCACTTT	CASSLGPGQGNSPLHF	TRBV7-2	TRBJ1-6	TRBD1	-
TGCGCCAGCAGCTCCGGTTTAGTTTCGGGCGGAGCGAACAATGAGCAGTTCTTC	CASSSGLVSGGANNEQFF	TRBV5-1	TRBJ2-1	-	-
TGTGCCAGCAGTTTGGGAAGAACCGGGGAGCTGTTTTTT	CASSLGRTGELFF	TRBV28	TRBJ2-2	-	once
TGCGCCAGCAGCCGGGACAGAGATAACTATGGCTACACCTTC	CASSRDRDNYGYTF	TRBV5-1	TRBJ1-2	TRBD1	-
TGTGCCAGCAGCTTGGGACTAGCGGGAGAGAACCAAGAGACCCAGTACTTC	CASSLGLAGENQETQYF	TRBV11-1	TRBJ2-5	TRBD2	-
TGTGCCAGCAGCCCCGGGGGGGTCGGACGGGGAAACACCATATATTTT	CASSPGGVGRGNTIYF	TRBV6-6	TRBJ1-3	-	-
TGTGCCAGCAGTGGTCGGGACAGGGGGCTGGATGAGCAGTTCTTC	CASSGRDRGLDEQFF	TRBV6-1	TRBJ2-1	TRBD1	-
TGTGCCAGTAGGACAGGCGGTGGGGCCAACGTCCTGACTTTC	CASRTGGGANVLTF	TRBV19	TRBJ2-6	-	-
TGTGCCAGTAGTATAGGCGATACTAGCGGGACTGGTTATATAAGTGAGCAGTTCTTC	CASSIGDTSGTGYISEQFF	TRBV19	TRBJ2-1	TRBD2	-
TGTGCCAGCAGTTTTGTTTCGGTTGTCGGGGCCAACGTCCTGACTTTC	CASSFVSVVGANVLTF	TRBV27	TRBJ2-6	-	-
TGTGCCACCAGCAGAGAAGCTCCGGGACAGGGGGTAGATGAGCAGTTCTTC	CATSREAPGQGVDEQFF	TRBV15	TRBJ2-1	TRBD1	-
TGTGCCAGTACCTTATCTCGGGGAAACTATGGCTACACCTTC	CASTLSRGNYGYTF	TRBV19	TRBJ1-2	-	-
TGTGCCAGCAGCTATTACGACACCGGGGAGCTGTTTTTT	CASSYYDTGELFF	TRBV7-9	TRBJ2-2	-	-
TGTGCCAGCAGCTTGTCCGGGACTAGCGGGAGTAGTGAGCAGTTCTTC	CASSLSGTSGSSEQFF	TRBV7-2	TRBJ2-1	TRBD2	-
TGTGCCAGTACTGATTGGGACACTGAAGCTTTCTTT	CASTDWDTEAFF	TRBV28	TRBJ1-1	-	-
TGTGCCAGCAGCTTGATCGCGGGACAGGGAGACGAAAAACTGTTTTTT	CASSLIAGQGDEKLFF	TRBV11-2	TRBJ1-4	TRBD1	-
TGCGCCAGCAGCCAAGGGACAGGGATGAACACTGAAGCTTTCTTT	CASSQGTGMNTEAFF	TRBV4-3	TRBJ1-1	TRBD1	-
TGTGCCAGCAGCTGGGTCCCTAATCTGAACACTGAAGCTTTCTTT	CASSWVPNLNTEAFF	TRBV6-1	TRBJ1-1	-	-
TGCGCCAGCAGCCAGAACCCCCGGTACGAGCAGTACTTC	CASSQNPRYEQYF	TRBV4-3	TRBJ2-7	-	once
TGTGCCAGCAGCCCATGGACAGGGCCAGGCTATGGCTACACCTTC	CASSPWTGPGYGYTF	TRBV14	TRBJ1-2	TRBD1	-
TGTGCCAGCAGCGTAAATAGGGGGCCTGGAAACACCATATATTTT	CASSVNRGPGNTIYF	TRBV9	TRBJ1-3	TRBD1	-
TGTGCTAGTGGGACAGGGTGGACTGAAGCTTTCTTT	CASGTGWTEAFF	TRBV12-5	TRBJ1-1	TRBD1	few
TGTGCCTGGAGTTGGAACGTTGAAAAACTATTTTTT	CAWSWNVEKLFF	TRBV30	TRBJ1-4	-	-
TGTGCCAGCAGCCAAGAACTAGCGGGAGGAGAGACCCAGTACTTC	CASSQELAGGETQYF	TRBV4-2	TRBJ2-5	TRBD2	few
TGTGCCAGCAGCTTCCGCAGGACAGGTTCTAACACTGAAGCTTTCTTT	CASSFRRTGSNTEAFF	TRBV7-2	TRBJ1-1	TRBD1	-
TGTGCCAGCAGTTACGAGGCGTGGGGGGGCACTGAAGCTTTCTTT	CASSYEAWGGTEAFF	TRBV6-5	TRBJ1-1	-	-
TGTGCCAGCAGCGTAGATTTACGGGGACGTGGAAACACCATATATTTT	CASSVDLRGRGNTIYF	TRBV9	TRBJ1-3	-	-
TGTGCCAGCAGTTACGCGACTAGCGCGGCCGGGGAGCTGTTTTTT	CASSYATSAAGELFF	TRBV6-5	TRBJ2-2	TRBD2	-
TGTGCCAGCAGCCCAGACTCGTTTAGCACAGATACGCAGTATTTT	CASSPDSFSTDTQYF	TRBV7-3	TRBJ2-3	-	-
TGCGCCAGCAGCTTTGGACTAGCGGGAGGGCCCTCGGGAGGTACAGATACGCAGTATTTT	CASSFGLAGGPSGGTDTQYF	TRBV5-1	TRBJ2-3	TRBD2	-